The rows below give T cell receptor beta chains drawn from one sample of a study of somatic mutations in cytotoxic T cells in rheumatoid arthritis. Sequencing was performed with immunoSEQ multiplex PCR; in TCRdb, only in-frame clones are kept and a portion is missing. Among approximately 20,000 clones listed, roughly 87% were seen once. The sequenced sample consisted of CD8+ T cells sorted from blood. These receptors all come from a woman in her 50s in good health. Both conserved end residues are part of each CDR3. Each record gives: J gene, V gene, clone size, D gene, CDR3 DNA, CDR3 protein. The D gene is left open where the match is weak. Rows may omit the clone size; those that give it use once, few, many or a size class.

TRBJ1-4	TRBV6-5	-	-	TGTGCCAGCAGTCCACAGAGGGCAGGTGAAAAACTGTTTTTT	CASSPQRAGEKLFF
TRBJ2-3	TRBV5-1	-	-	TGCGCCAGCAGCTTGGAGGGGGGGGCAGATACGCAGTATTTT	CASSLEGGADTQYF
TRBJ2-7	TRBV29-1	-	-	TGCAGCGTATGGACAGAAGCCTACGAGCAGTACTTC	CSVWTEAYEQYF
TRBJ2-7	TRBV2	-	-	TGTGCCAGCAAGGATGGGGTTTACGAGCAGTACTTC	CASKDGVYEQYF
TRBJ2-7	TRBV27	-	-	TGTGCCAGCAGTGTCCTGGGCGACCACGAGCAGTACTTC	CASSVLGDHEQYF
TRBJ2-5	TRBV5-4	-	-	TGTGCCAGCAGCTTGGGGCTAGCGATCCAAGAGACCCAGTACTTC	CASSLGLAIQETQYF
TRBJ2-7	TRBV11-3	-	-	TGTGCCAGCAGCCCGGGGGACTCCTACGAGCAGTACTTC	CASSPGDSYEQYF
TRBJ1-2	TRBV6-1	-	TRBD1	TGTACCAGCCGGGACAGGGGGTATGGCTACACCTTC	CTSRDRGYGYTF
TRBJ2-7	TRBV4-2	few	TRBD2	TGTGCCAGCAGCCAATCTAGCGGGAACTCCTACGAGCAGTACTTC	CASSQSSGNSYEQYF
TRBJ1-5	TRBV28	-	-	TGTGCCAGCACCGGGACATGGGACAATCAGCCCCAGCATTTT	CASTGTWDNQPQHF
TRBJ2-7	TRBV11-2	-	-	TGTGCCAGCAGCTTCGTACCCTACGAGCAGTACTTC	CASSFVPYEQYF
TRBJ2-2	TRBV30	once	-	TGTGCCTGGAGTGTACCAAGCCAGACGAACACCGGGGAGCTGTTTTTT	CAWSVPSQTNTGELFF
TRBJ1-2	TRBV19	-	-	TGTGCCAGTAGGACAGATTCTAACTATGGCTACACCTTC	CASRTDSNYGYTF
TRBJ2-1	TRBV6-6	-	TRBD2	TGTGCCAGCAGTTACGTAAGCGGGGCTTACAATGAGCAGTTCTTC	CASSYVSGAYNEQFF
TRBJ1-1	TRBV30	-	-	TGTGCCTGGAGCCCCGGGACTGAAGCTTTCTTT	CAWSPGTEAFF
TRBJ2-4	TRBV27	-	-	TGTGCCAGCAGTTTAAGGGGGGGTGGACCCAAAAACATTCAGTACTTC	CASSLRGGGPKNIQYF
TRBJ1-2	TRBV6-1	-	-	TGTGCCACTGGGACTGCGGCCTATGGCTACACCTTC	CATGTAAYGYTF
TRBJ1-1	TRBV7-6	-	-	TGTGCCAGCAGCTTAGCGCGAGGGGCTGAAGCTTTCTTT	CASSLARGAEAFF
TRBJ1-1	TRBV30	-	-	TGTGCTGCTGACAGGCCGAACACTGAAGCTTTCTTT	CAADRPNTEAFF
TRBJ1-5	TRBV4-1	-	-	TGCGCCAGCAGCCAAGATGTCACAGGGAGGCAGCCCCAGCATTTT	CASSQDVTGRQPQHF
TRBJ1-2	TRBV7-8	once	-	TGTGCCAGCAGCTTGTTTGGGCTTGAGGGTCAGGCACCCCCAGATTATGGCTACACCTTC	CASSLFGLEGQAPPDYGYTF
TRBJ2-7	TRBV6-5	-	-	TGTGCCAGCAGGGGGATGGACAGCATCTACGAGCAGTACTTC	CASRGMDSIYEQYF
TRBJ1-1	TRBV6-5	-	TRBD1	TGTGCCAGCAGTTACTCTGAGGGGGCGCGCACTGAAGCTTTCTTT	CASSYSEGARTEAFF
TRBJ2-1	TRBV9	-	TRBD2	TGTGCCAGCAGCGCCCTACTTAGCGGGAGAGGCGATGAGCAGTTCTTC	CASSALLSGRGDEQFF
TRBJ2-5	TRBV10-1	-	-	TGCGCCAGCAGTGAGGGGATGAAGACCCAGTACTTC	CASSEGMKTQYF
TRBJ2-7	TRBV5-1	-	TRBD1	TGCGCCAGCAGACCGACAGGGGGGGACTCCTACGAGCAGTACTTC	CASRPTGGDSYEQYF
TRBJ1-3	TRBV18	few	-	TGTGCCAGCTCACCAGGGGAGGGGCGGCGAGGAAACACCATATATTTT	CASSPGEGRRGNTIYF
TRBJ2-7	TRBV6-6	-	TRBD2	TGTGCCAGCAGTTACGCCTTTGGACTAGCGGTACACGAGCAGTACTTC	CASSYAFGLAVHEQYF
TRBJ1-2	TRBV7-2	-	-	TGTGCCAGCAGCTTACCCGGGACAAGCGCTAACTATGGCTACACCTTC	CASSLPGTSANYGYTF
TRBJ2-7	TRBV29-1	-	-	TGCAGCGTTGTCTGGGACAAAGGACCGAGGGACGAGCAGTACTTC	CSVVWDKGPRDEQYF
TRBJ2-1	TRBV6-5	-	-	TGTGCCAGCAGTTACGAGAGAAGCTCCTACAATGAGCAGTTCTTC	CASSYERSSYNEQFF
TRBJ2-1	TRBV5-3	-	-	TGTGCCAGAGGCTTGGCGGGGGCTTACTCCTACAATGAGCAGTTCTTC	CARGLAGAYSYNEQFF
TRBJ2-2	TRBV11-3	-	TRBD1	TGTGCCAGCAGCGATACAGGGGGACCCAACACCGGGGAGCTGTTTTTT	CASSDTGGPNTGELFF
TRBJ2-5	TRBV7-9	-	TRBD2	TGTGCCAGCAGCCAGACTAGCGGGGTTGCCCAAGAGACCCAGTACTTC	CASSQTSGVAQETQYF
TRBJ2-7	TRBV1	-	-	TGCACCAGCAGCCGGGTGACCGACAGGGGGGCCTACGAGCAGTACTTC	CTSSRVTDRGAYEQYF
TRBJ2-2	TRBV28	-	-	TGTGCCAGCACTAAGGGAAGAAACACCGGGGAGCTGTTTTTT	CASTKGRNTGELFF
TRBJ1-2	TRBV6-5	-	TRBD1	TGTGCCAGCAGTCCCGGGACAGCAGCTAACTATGGCTACACCTTC	CASSPGTAANYGYTF
TRBJ1-1	TRBV2	once	-	TGTGCCAGCAGTGAACGGTACACTGAAGCTTTCTTT	CASSERYTEAFF
TRBJ1-5	TRBV15	-	-	TGTGCCACCAGCAGCACAGAAGCTTATAGCAATCAGCCCCAGCATTTT	CATSSTEAYSNQPQHF
TRBJ2-7	TRBV5-4	-	TRBD1	TGTGCCAGCAGCCGTGGACAGGGGCGCGACGAGCAGTACTTC	CASSRGQGRDEQYF